This T cell receptor (beta chain) was captured in a study of blood T cell repertoires in COVID-19. At the level of the study: Samples came from the United States, Italy and Spain, spanning acute and convalescent COVID-19. PBMCs, B-cell-depleted T cells, or T cells were the source of the cDNA or gDNA that made up the material.

From germline, CDR1 is LNHNV and CDR2 YYDKDF (reference sequence). The length of the CDR3 is 17 residues. V was clipped by 5 bases and J by 0 bases, with 18 bases between them. The protocol was immunoSEQ multiplex PCR, while the TCRdb copy is restricted to in-frame clones and leaves out a portion. The sample gives a few hundred thousand clones, 70% to 85% of which show up once; 3% to 4% is in the top ten. The source is a woman aged 60 to 75 who had recovered from COVID-19. Source material: PBMCs or T cells enriched from blood (not recorded which). The rearrangement links TRBV15 to TRBJ2-3, with D possibly being TRBD1 (6 bases). The CDR3 sequence is CATSAPRGISSTDTQYF. The CDR3 DNA reads TGTGCCACCAGCGCCCCCAGGGGCATATCTAGCACAGATACGCAGTATTTT. The entire variable domain, with the rest obtained from reference TRBV15 and TRBJ2-3, is as follows: DAMVIQNPRYQVTQFGKPVTLSCSQTLNHNVMYWYQQKSSQAPKLLFHYYDKDFNNEADTPDNFQSRRPNTSFCFLDIRSPGLGDTAMYLCATSAPRGISSTDTQYFGPGTRLTVL.